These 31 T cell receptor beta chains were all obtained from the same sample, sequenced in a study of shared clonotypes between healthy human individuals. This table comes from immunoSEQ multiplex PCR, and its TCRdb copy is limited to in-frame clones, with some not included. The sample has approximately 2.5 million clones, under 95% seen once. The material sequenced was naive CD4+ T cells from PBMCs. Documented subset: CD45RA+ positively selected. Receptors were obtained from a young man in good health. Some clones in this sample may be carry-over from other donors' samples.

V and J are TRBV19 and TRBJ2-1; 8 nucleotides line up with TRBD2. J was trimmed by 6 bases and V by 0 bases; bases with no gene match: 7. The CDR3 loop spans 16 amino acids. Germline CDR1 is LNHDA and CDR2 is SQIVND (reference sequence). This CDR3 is CASSIDRGGSPNEQFF. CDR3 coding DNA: TGTGCCAGTAGTATAGATCGGGGGGGCAGCCCCAATGAGCAGTTCTTC.

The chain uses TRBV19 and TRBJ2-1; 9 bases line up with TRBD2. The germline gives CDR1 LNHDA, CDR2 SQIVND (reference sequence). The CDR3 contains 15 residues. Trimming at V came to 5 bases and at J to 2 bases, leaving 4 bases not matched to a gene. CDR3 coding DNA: TGTGCCAGTAGTTTAGCGGGAGTCACCTACAATGAGCAGTTCTTC. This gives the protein CASSLAGVTYNEQFF.

CDR3 in DNA: TGTGCCAGCAGCCAACTGGGTGGCAATCAGCCCCAGCATTTT. Amino acids: CASSQLGGNQPQHF. The gene calls are TRBV27 and TRBJ1-5; D not certain. The CDR3 consists of 14 residues. The germline V gene encodes CDR1 MNHEY and CDR2 SMNVEV (reference sequence). Trimming left V 6 bases short and J 2 bases short, with 11 bases between.

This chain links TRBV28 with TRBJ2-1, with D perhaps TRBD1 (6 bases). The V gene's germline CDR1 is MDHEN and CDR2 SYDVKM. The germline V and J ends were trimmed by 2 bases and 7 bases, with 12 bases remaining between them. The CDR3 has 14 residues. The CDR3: CASSLAGGANEQFF. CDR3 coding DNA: TGTGCCAGCAGTTTAGCTGGGGGCGCGAATGAGCAGTTCTTC.

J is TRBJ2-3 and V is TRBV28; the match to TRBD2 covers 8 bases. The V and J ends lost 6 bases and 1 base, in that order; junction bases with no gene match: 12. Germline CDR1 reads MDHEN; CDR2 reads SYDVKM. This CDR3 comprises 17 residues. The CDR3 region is CASSSPQPTSGTDTQYF. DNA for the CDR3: TGTGCCAGCAGCTCCCCGCAGCCGACTAGCGGCACAGATACGCAGTATTTT.

The CDR3 nucleotides are TGTGCCAGCGGGAGTTCTCTTCCCTACGAGCAGTACTTC. Translating it yields CASGSSLPYEQYF. V is TRBV2 and J is TRBJ2-5, with D perhaps TRBD2 (5 bases). The J call may not be correct, given that the DNA end is closer to TRBJ2-7. There are 13 residues in the CDR3. Looked up from germline, CDR1 is SNHLY and CDR2 is FYNNEI.

The CDR3 protein is CASSQGTRWTNEQFF. For the CDR3, the DNA is TGTGCCAGCAGCCAAGGGACTCGGTGGACCAATGAGCAGTTCTTC. The chain carries TRBV14 and TRBJ2-1; D perhaps matches TRBD2 (5 bases). The CDR3 has 15 residues. Germline loops: CDR1 SGHDN, CDR2 FVKESK. Trimming left V 1 base short and J 6 bases short, with 13 bases between.

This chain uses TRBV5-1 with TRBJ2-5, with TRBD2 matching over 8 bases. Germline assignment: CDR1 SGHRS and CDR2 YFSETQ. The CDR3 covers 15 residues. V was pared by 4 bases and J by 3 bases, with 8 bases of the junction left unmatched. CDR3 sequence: CASSVGLALKETQYF. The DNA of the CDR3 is TGCGCCAGCAGCGTAGGACTAGCATTAAAAGAGACCCAGTACTTC.

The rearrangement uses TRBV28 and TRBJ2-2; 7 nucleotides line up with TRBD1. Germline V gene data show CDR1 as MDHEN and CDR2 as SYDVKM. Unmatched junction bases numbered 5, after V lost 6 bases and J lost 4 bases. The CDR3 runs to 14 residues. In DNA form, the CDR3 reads TGTGCCAGCAGGACGGGACAGTTCACCGGGGAGCTGTTTTTT. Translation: CASRTGQFTGELFF.

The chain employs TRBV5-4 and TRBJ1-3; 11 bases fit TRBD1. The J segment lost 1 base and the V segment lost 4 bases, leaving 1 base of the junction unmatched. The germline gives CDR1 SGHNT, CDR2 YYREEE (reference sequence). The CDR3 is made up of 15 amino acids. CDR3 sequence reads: CASSGQGASGNTIYF. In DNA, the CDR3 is TGTGCCAGCAGCGGACAGGGGGCTTCTGGAAACACCATATATTTT.

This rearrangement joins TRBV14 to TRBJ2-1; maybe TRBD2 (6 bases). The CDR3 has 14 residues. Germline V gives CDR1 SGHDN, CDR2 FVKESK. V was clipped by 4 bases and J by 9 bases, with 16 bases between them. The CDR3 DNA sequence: TGTGCCAGCAGCCCCCCTGCGAGAGCGGGTGAGCAGTTCTTC. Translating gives CASSPPARAGEQFF.

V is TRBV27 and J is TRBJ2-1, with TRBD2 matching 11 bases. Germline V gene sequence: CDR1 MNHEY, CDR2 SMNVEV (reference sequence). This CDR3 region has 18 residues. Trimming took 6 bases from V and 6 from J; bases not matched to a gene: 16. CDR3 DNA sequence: TGTGCCAGCAGCCCCGGACTAGCGGGTGATGTCTGGGGCAATGAGCAGTTCTTC. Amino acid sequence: CASSPGLAGDVWGNEQFF.

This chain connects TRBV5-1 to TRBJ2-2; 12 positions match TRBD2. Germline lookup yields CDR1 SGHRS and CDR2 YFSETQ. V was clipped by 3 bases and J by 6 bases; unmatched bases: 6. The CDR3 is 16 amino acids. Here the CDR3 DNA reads TGCGCCAGCAGCTACGGACTAGCGGGATTCCCCGGGGAGCTGTTTTTT. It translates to CASSYGLAGFPGELFF.

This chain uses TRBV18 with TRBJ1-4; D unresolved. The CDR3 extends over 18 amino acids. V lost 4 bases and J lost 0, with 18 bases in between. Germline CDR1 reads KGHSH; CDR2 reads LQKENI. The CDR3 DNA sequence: TGTGCCAGCTCACGTACGCCCGCCCCGAGCTCAACTAATGAAAAACTGTTTTTT. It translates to CASSRTPAPSSTNEKLFF.

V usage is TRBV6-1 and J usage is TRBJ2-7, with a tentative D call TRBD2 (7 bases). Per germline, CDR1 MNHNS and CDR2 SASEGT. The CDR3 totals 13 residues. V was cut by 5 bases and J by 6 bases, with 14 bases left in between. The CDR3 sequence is CASSILGGAEQYF. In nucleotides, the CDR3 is TGTGCCAGCAGTATCCTTGGGGGGGCCGAGCAGTACTTC.

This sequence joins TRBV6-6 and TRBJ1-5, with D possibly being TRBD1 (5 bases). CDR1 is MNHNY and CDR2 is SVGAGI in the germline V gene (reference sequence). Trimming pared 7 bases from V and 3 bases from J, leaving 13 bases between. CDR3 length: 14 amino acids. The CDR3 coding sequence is TGTGCCAGCAAAACGGGGGAACCCAATCAGCCCCAGCATTTT. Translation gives CASKTGEPNQPQHF.

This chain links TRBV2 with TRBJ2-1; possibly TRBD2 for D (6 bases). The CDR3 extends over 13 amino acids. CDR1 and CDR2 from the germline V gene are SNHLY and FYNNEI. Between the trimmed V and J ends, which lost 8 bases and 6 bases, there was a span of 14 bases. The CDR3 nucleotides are TGTGCCAGCTCCCGGGAGTCGGGCAATGAGCAGTTCTTC. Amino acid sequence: CASSRESGNEQFF.

The CDR3 protein is CASSLWDSGNEKLFF. The CDR3 DNA reads TGCGCCAGCAGCCTTTGGGACAGCGGTAATGAAAAACTGTTTTTT. The chain carries TRBV5-1 and TRBJ1-4; 7 positions match TRBD1. Trimming removed 4 bases from V and 4 bases from J; junction bases left unmatched: 7. Germline CDR1 is SGHRS and CDR2 is YFSETQ. The CDR3 is made up of 15 amino acids.

The chain's CDR3 is CASSLLTAILGNTEAFF. The CDR3 nucleotides read TGTGCCAGCTCACTCTTGACAGCGATCTTGGGGAACACTGAAGCTTTCTTT. The gene calls are TRBV18 and TRBJ1-1, with a weak D call TRBD1 (5 bases). This CDR3 has 17 amino acids. The V and J ends lost 4 bases and 1 base respectively, with 19 bases between them. Germline V gene sequence: CDR1 KGHSH, CDR2 LQKENI.

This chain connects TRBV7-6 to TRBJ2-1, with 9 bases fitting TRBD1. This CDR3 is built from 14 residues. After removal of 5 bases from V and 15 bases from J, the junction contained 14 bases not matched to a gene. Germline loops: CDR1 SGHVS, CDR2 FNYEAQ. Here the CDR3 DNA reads TGTGCCAGCAGCGACGACTGGACAGGGGCGGGGCTGTTCTTC. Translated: CASSDDWTGAGLFF.

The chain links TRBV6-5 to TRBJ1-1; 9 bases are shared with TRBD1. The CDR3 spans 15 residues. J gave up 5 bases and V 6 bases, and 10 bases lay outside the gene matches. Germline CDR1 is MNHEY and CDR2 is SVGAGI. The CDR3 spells CASRYGQGRRTEAFF. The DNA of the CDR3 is TGTGCCAGCAGGTATGGACAGGGGCGGAGGACTGAAGCTTTCTTT.

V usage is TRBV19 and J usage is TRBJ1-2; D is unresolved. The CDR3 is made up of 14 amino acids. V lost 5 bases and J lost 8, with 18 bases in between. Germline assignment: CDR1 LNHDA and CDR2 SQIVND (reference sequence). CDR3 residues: CASSFRLGSEGYTF. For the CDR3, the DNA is TGTGCCAGTAGTTTTCGGTTGGGTTCAGAAGGCTACACCTTC.

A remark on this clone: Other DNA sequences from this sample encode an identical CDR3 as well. The CDR3 region has the DNA TGTGCCAGCAGTTTACCGGGACTAGCGGGGACAGATACGCAGTATTTT. The encoded protein is CASSLPGLAGTDTQYF. The V and J genes are TRBV5-4 and TRBJ2-3; 13 nucleotides align to TRBD2. Germline CDR1 and CDR2: SGHNT and YYREEE (reference sequence). The CDR3 runs 16 residues. Trimming cost V 5 bases and J 3 bases; bases outside gene matches: 6.

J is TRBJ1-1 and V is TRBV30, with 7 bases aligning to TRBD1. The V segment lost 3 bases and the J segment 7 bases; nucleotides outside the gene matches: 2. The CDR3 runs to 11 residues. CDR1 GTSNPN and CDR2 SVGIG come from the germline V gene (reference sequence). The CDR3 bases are TGTGCCTGGAGGGACAGGAGTGAAGCTTTCTTT. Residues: CAWRDRSEAFF.

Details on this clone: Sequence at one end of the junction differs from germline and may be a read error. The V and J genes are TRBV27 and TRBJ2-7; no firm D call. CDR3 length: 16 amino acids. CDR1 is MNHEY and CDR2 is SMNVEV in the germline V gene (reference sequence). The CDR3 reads CASSLSAGSNQYEQYF. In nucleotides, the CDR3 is TGTGCCAGCAGTCTATCGGCCGGGTCGAATCAGTACGAGCAGTACTTC.

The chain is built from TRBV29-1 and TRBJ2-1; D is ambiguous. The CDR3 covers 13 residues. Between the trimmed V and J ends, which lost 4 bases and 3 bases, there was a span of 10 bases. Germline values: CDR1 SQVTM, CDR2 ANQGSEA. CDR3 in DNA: TGCAGCGTTGTGGGCAGACTCTACAATGAGCAGTTCTTC. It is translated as CSVVGRLYNEQFF.

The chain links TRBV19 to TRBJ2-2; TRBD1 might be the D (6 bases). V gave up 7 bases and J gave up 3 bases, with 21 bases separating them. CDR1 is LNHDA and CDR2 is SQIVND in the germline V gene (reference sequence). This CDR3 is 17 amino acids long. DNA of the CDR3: TGTGCCAGTATAGGCCAAGGACAGCCTTTGGACACCGGGGAGCTGTTTTTT. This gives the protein CASIGQGQPLDTGELFF. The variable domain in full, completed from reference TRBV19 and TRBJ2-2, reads DGGITQSPKYLFRKEGQNVTLSCEQNLNHDAMYWYRQDPGQGLRLIYYSQIVNDFQKGDIAEGYSVSREKKESFPLTVTSAQKNPTAFYLCASIGQGQPLDTGELFFGEGSRLTVL.

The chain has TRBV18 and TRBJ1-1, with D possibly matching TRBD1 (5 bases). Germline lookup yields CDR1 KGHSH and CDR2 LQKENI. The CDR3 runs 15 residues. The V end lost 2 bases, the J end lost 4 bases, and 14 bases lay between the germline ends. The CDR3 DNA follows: TGTGCCAGCTCACCATTCTACGGCCAGGGCACTGAAGCTTTCTTT. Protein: CASSPFYGQGTEAFF.

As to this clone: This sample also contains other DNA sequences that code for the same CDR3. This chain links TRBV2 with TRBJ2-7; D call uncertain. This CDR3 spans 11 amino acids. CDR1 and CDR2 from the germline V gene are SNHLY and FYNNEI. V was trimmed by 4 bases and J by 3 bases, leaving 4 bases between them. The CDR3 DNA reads TGTGCCAGCAGTGCCCTCTACGAGCAGTACTTC. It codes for CASSALYEQYF.

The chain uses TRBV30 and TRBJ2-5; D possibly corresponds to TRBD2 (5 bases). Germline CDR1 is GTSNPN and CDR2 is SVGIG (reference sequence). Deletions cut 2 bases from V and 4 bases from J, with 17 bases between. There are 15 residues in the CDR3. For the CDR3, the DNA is TGTGCCTGGAGTACTAAGACGCCGAGCGGAGAGACCCAGTACTTC. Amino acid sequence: CAWSTKTPSGETQYF. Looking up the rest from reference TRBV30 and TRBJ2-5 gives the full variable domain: SQTIHQWPATLVQPVGSPLSLECTVEGTSNPNLYWYRQAAGRGLQLLFYSVGIGQISSEVPQNLSASRPQDRQFILSSKKLLLSDSGFYLCAWSTKTPSGETQYFGPGTRLLVL.

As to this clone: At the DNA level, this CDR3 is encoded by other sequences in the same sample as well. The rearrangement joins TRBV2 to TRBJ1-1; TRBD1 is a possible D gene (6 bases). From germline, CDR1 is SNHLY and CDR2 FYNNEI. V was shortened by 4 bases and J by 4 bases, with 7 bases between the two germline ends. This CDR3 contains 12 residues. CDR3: CASSGDTTEAFF. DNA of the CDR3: TGTGCCAGCAGTGGGGACACCACTGAAGCTTTCTTT.